The entry that follows covers one T cell receptor (beta chain) sequence. Its antigen specificity is not known. The input lacks base qualities; no much larger clone sits a single base away. The data belong to a study of PD-1 blockade in classical Hodgkin lymphoma (dated by TCRdb to 2020 to 2022). Regarding the complete study: Nivolumab dosing was 3 mg/kg intravenously every 2 weeks, continuing until either disease progression or unacceptable toxicity. To define a peripheral blood immune signature of response to PD-1 blockade in classical Hodgkin lymphoma, the study combined TCR beta sequencing with CyTOF.

Genomic DNA was isolated using the Qiagen DNeasy kit from unsorted PBMCs as well as from negatively selected CD4+ and CD8+ fractions. Amplification of TCR beta CDR3 regions was done by immunoSEQ multiplex PCR with primers that anneal to V and J segments. Amplification bias was minimized using a synthetic immune receptor repertoire, and residual bias was removed computationally after sequencing. The study's own analysis went as follows. Custom Python scripts were used to quantify repertoire diversity as the Shannon entropy index. Unsorted, CD4+ and CD8+ repertoires were analyzed separately, except for combined analyses in which CD4+ and CD8+ sequences were merged in silico. Clonal expansion was defined as a frequency increase of at least 2-fold after treatment compared with C1D1, and clones undetected at baseline were assigned a pseudocount of 0.5. Singleton clones were defined as clones with 0 or 1 copy at C1D1, and non-singleton clones were defined as clones with 2 or more copies. Clones expanded in unsorted samples were annotated as CD4+, CD8+ or unknown by matching protein sequences in sorted samples from the same patient. Wilcoxon tests on paired samples were used to test diversity changes from C1D1 to C4D1. TCRdb provides this immuneACCESS table in a form limited to in-frame rearrangements. Some clones are lacking; in checked studies, under half of them reflect an unresolved V gene, and why the rest are absent is not known. That table gives V, J and clone size, and the DNA gave D and trimming. Present in this sample are 41,000 or so clones, roughly 70% of which were seen just once. Clones ranked in the top ten supply around 20% of the sample.

The CDR3 holds 14 amino acids from the cysteine to the phenylalanine. The only DNA kept is the CDR3, 42 bases in frame from the first base. CDR1 and CDR2 are drawn from the germline V gene (reference sequence): SEHNR, FQNEAQ. V has 0 bases trimmed and J has 6 bases trimmed; junction bases matching no gene number 5. Findings and caveats that apply to the study as a whole: Diversity was lower in patients who began nivolumab less than 1 year after ASCT, so these patients were left out of later analyses to avoid confounding by immune reconstitution. CD4+ but not CD8+ TCR diversity rose significantly by C4D1 (p=0.0027 vs p=0.16), most apparent in complete responders (p=0.02). Baseline TCR diversity was reported to be lower in newly diagnosed patients than in healthy donors, and even lower in relapsed/refractory patients. The study was limited to a single clinical trial cohort, and causes of repertoire differences, possibly disease activity or prior therapy, remained undefined. Trial patients achieving complete response had baseline diversity similar to newly diagnosed patients, whereas partial responders and progressors had significantly lower diversity.

Reading the label with the study, this specimen's time point is: cycle 1 day 1 (C1D1), immediately before nivolumab initiation. Every trial patient had relapsed following autologous stem cell transplantation, and prior brentuximab vedotin exposure was what differed among cohorts A, B and C. A total of over 55 patients with relapsed/refractory classical Hodgkin lymphoma made up the trial cohort, and each patient's best overall response was complete response, partial response or progressive disease. In the multi-cohort phase II CheckMate 205 trial, trial patients received single-agent nivolumab. Best overall response was determined by an independent review committee according to the 2007 International Working Group response criteria. PBMCs from the trial were collected at three points: immediately before nivolumab initiation (C1D1), and during therapy at cycle 2 day 1 and cycle 4 day 1. Peripheral blood was collected in 8 mL Vacutainer Cell Preparation Tubes, from which PBMCs were isolated by centrifugation and then cryopreserved.

The chain is encoded by TRBV7-9 joined to TRBJ2-7, with TRBD2 matching 7 junction bases. This TCR came from a human donor with classical Hodgkin lymphoma. The specimen was peripheral blood mononuclear cells (PBMCs), collected at baseline. The CDR3: CASSLAGTGGEQYF. The DNA is TGTGCCAGCAGCTTAGCCGGGACGGGAGGCGAGCAGTACTTC.